The 28 T cell receptor beta chains given below trace back to one sample, sequenced in a study of control samples from healthy donors and cancer patients (dated by TCRdb to about 2020). Library prep was done by the immunoSEQ multiplex PCR assay. Held by TCRdb, this immuneACCESS table contains in-frame sequences only and omits some clones. Under half of the omission traces to an unresolved V gene where checked; the cause of the rest is unknown. The sample records fewer than 200,000 clones, 88% of which are singletons. Roughly 5.3% of the sample lies in the top ten. The sequencing input was blood. The origin of the receptors is a woman aged 25 to 45 in good health.

The chain recombines TRBV5-6 with TRBJ1-2, with 11 bases lining up with TRBD1. The germline V gene encodes CDR1 SGHDT and CDR2 YYEEEE. J gave up 2 bases and V 7 bases, and 4 bases lay outside the gene matches. The CDR3 totals 14 residues. The CDR3 spells CASGGDRGNYGYTF. The CDR3 DNA follows: TGTGCCAGCGGCGGGGACAGGGGGAACTATGGCTACACCTTC.

V and J are TRBV6-4 and TRBJ1-2; D remains unclear. V gave up 0 bases and J gave up 0 bases, with 5 bases separating them. The germline CDR1 and CDR2 sequences are MRHNA and SNTAGT. The CDR3 consists of 14 residues. The CDR3 DNA reads TGTGCCAGCAGTGACTCACCTACTAACTATGGCTACACCTTC. This codes for CASSDSPTNYGYTF.

The chain recombines TRBV5-6 with TRBJ1-4; TRBD1 might be the D (5 bases). The germline gives CDR1 SGHDT, CDR2 YYEEEE. Trimming shortened V by 4 bases and J by 8 bases, and 15 bases separated the two germline ends. CDR3 length: 14 residues. CDR3 in amino acids: CASSMGGKYEKLFF. The CDR3, as DNA: TGTGCCAGCAGCATGGGGGGGAAATACGAAAAACTGTTTTTT.

The genes are TRBV5-6 and TRBJ2-1; D possibly corresponds to TRBD1 (6 bases). V was shortened by 2 bases and J by 0 bases, with 9 bases between the two germline ends. Per germline, CDR1 SGHDT and CDR2 YYEEEE. This CDR3 contains 15 residues. CDR3 in amino acids: CASSLTGYSYNEQFF. CDR3 DNA: TGTGCCAGCAGCTTAACAGGGTACTCCTACAATGAGCAGTTCTTC. The full variable domain, its missing parts supplied by reference TRBV5-6 and TRBJ2-1, is DAGVTQSPTHLIKTRGQQVTLRCSPKSGHDTVSWYQQALGQGPQFIFQYYEEEERQRGNFPDRFSGHQFPNYSSELNVNALLLGDSALYLCASSLTGYSYNEQFFGPGTRLTVL.

The V gene is TRBV28, the J gene TRBJ1-1; D is undetermined. V was pared by 7 bases and J by 1 base, with 13 bases between. Germline V lookup: CDR1 MDHEN, CDR2 SYDVKM. There are 14 residues in the CDR3. DNA for the CDR3: TGTGCCAGCACCTCGACCCTCCGGAACACTGAAGCTTTCTTT. This codes for CASTSTLRNTEAFF.

This clone has only a few counts. This chain joins TRBV30 and TRBJ1-2; D perhaps matches TRBD1 (6 bases). CDR3 length: 13 amino acids. Germline V gene lookup returns CDR1 GTSNPN and CDR2 SVGIG (reference sequence). Trimming removed 6 bases from V and 6 bases from J, with 17 bases in between. CDR3 amino acids: CACTGNSFDGYTF. In DNA form, the CDR3 reads TGTGCCTGTACAGGGAATTCTTTTGATGGCTACACCTTC.

This chain joins TRBV12-5 and TRBJ2-7; D not resolved. This CDR3 has 13 residues. Trimming left V 1 base short and J 4 bases short, with 8 bases between. CDR1 LGHNT and CDR2 FRNRAP come from the germline V gene. The CDR3, as DNA: TGTGCTAGTGGTTTGGCTCGGGCTTACGAGCAGTACGTC. It codes for CASGLARAYEQYV.

J is TRBJ1-5 and V is TRBV7-9; D not certain. Germline CDR1 SEHNR, CDR2 FQNEAQ (reference sequence). Trimming took 0 bases from V and 7 from J, leaving 7 bases between them. This CDR3 is 13 amino acids long. CDR3 bases: TGTGCCAGCAGCTTAGCGGGGAGGCAGCCCCAGCATTTT. The encoded protein is CASSLAGRQPQHF.

The chain carries TRBV15 and TRBJ2-7; D is unresolved. V lost 0 bases and J 3 bases, leaving 6 bases between the germline ends. Germline-derived CDR1 and CDR2 are LNHNV and YYDKDF (reference sequence). This CDR3 is built from 13 residues. CDR3 amino acids: CATSRERSYEQYV. CDR3 DNA: TGTGCCACCAGCAGAGAACGCAGCTACGAGCAGTACGTC.

The chain combines TRBV5-6 with TRBJ1-2; no reliable D call. This CDR3 is 13 amino acids long. V was cut by 0 bases and J by 4 bases, with 7 bases left in between. Germline CDR1 and CDR2: SGHDT and YYEEEE. CDR3 loop: CASSLEVSYGYTF. Here the CDR3 DNA reads TGTGCCAGCAGCTTGGAGGTGAGCTATGGCTACACCTTC.

About this clone itself: Possible read error: a much larger clone is one base away. The same CDR3 also results from other DNA sequences found in this sample. This chain uses TRBV7-9 with TRBJ1-1, with no clear D. CDR3 length: 13 amino acids. Germline CDR1 reads SEHNR; CDR2 reads FQNEAQ (reference sequence). Trimming cost V 1 base and J 0 bases, with 3 bases left between them. The CDR3 DNA is TGTGCCAGCAGCTTAGATATGAACACTGAAGCTTTCTTT. Its protein product is CASSLDMNTEAFF.

The chain employs TRBV4-1 and TRBJ2-1; D gene ambiguous. The CDR3 length is 16 residues. V shed 0 bases and J shed 0 bases, with 9 bases lying between them. CDR1 MGHRA and CDR2 YSYEKL come from the germline V gene. DNA of the CDR3: TGCGCCAGCAGCCAAGACATCACAGTCTCCTACAATGAGCAGTTCTTC. Translated, it gives CASSQDITVSYNEQFF.

The CDR3 region is CATSRGGQKYNEQFF. DNA for the CDR3: TGTGCCACCAGCAGAGGTGGACAGAAATACAATGAGCAGTTCTTC. The chain couples TRBV15 to TRBJ2-1, with D perhaps matching TRBD1 (6 bases). This CDR3 is built from 15 residues. The germline V gene has CDR1 LNHNV and CDR2 YYDKDF (reference sequence). Trimming shortened V by 1 base and J by 4 bases, and 11 bases separated the two germline ends.

The chain combines TRBV10-2 with TRBJ2-3; TRBD2 matches 7 bases. Germline CDR1 and CDR2: WSHSY and SAAADI. The CDR3 spans 15 residues. The J segment lost 4 bases and the V segment lost 8 bases, leaving 12 bases of the junction unmatched. This CDR3 is CASRDYRKVADTQYF. The DNA of the CDR3 is TGCGCCAGCCGGGACTACCGAAAAGTGGCAGATACGCAGTATTTT.

V usage is TRBV15 and J usage is TRBJ2-7; D not resolved. CDR3 size: 15 residues. Between the trimmed V and J ends, which lost 0 bases and 5 bases, there was a span of 14 bases. Germline-derived CDR1 and CDR2 are LNHNV and YYDKDF (reference sequence). The CDR3 sequence: CATSRDISGLNEQYF. The CDR3 DNA reads as TGTGCCACCAGCAGAGATATCTCGGGTCTCAACGAGCAGTACTTC.

This chain uses TRBV7-9 with TRBJ2-5, with 8 bases lining up with TRBD2. J gave up 5 bases and V 5 bases, and 16 bases lay outside the gene matches. From germline, CDR1 is SEHNR and CDR2 FQNEAQ (reference sequence). CDR3 length: 17 amino acids. As DNA, the CDR3 is TGTGCCAGCAGCCCATTCACTAGCGGACCAGCCCGGGAGACCCAGTACTTC. It yields the protein CASSPFTSGPARETQYF.

The J gene is TRBJ2-1, the V gene TRBV11-2, with 7 positions matching TRBD2. CDR1 and CDR2 from the germline V gene are SGHAT and FQNNGV. This CDR3 has 13 residues. The junction had 7 bases not matched to a gene; V was cut back by 7 bases and J by 7 bases. The DNA for the CDR3 is TGTGCCAGCAATGGGGGGGGTGGGAATGAGCAGTTCTTC. Translation gives CASNGGGGNEQFF.

This sequence joins TRBV12-3 or TRBV12-4 and TRBJ2-3, with D perhaps assigned TRBD1 or TRBD2 (5 bases each). This CDR3 is 13 amino acids long. Trimming cost V 3 bases and J 4 bases, with 8 bases left between them. The CDR3 reads CASSLGEPDTQYF. The DNA of the CDR3 is TGTGCCAGCAGTTTGGGGGAGCCAGATACGCAGTATTTT.

The chain combines TRBV6-6 with TRBJ2-1, with TRBD1 matching over 10 bases. The CDR3 totals 15 residues. Germline V gene data show CDR1 as MNHNY and CDR2 as SVGAGI (reference sequence). After removal of 6 bases from V and 7 bases from J, the junction contained 9 bases not matched to a gene. The CDR3 loop reads CASSPGTGVVNEQFF. The CDR3 coding sequence is TGTGCCAGCAGCCCCGGGACAGGGGTTGTGAATGAGCAGTTCTTC.

This clone was detected only once. The rearrangement uses TRBV3-1 (or the pseudogene TRBV3-2) and TRBJ2-5, with D possibly matching TRBD2 (5 bases). The CDR3 totals 13 residues. Germline values: CDR1 LGHDT, CDR2 YNNKEL (reference sequence). Trimming stripped 1 base from V and 7 bases from J, with 10 bases between. The CDR3: CASSQATTGTQYF. The CDR3 nucleotides read TGTGCCAGCAGCCAAGCGACTACGGGGACCCAGTACTTC.

V and J are TRBV18 and TRBJ2-7; 7 bases are a match to TRBD1. The length of the CDR3 is 15 residues. The V and J ends lost 2 bases and 6 bases, in that order; junction bases with no gene match: 10. Germline lookup yields CDR1 KGHSH and CDR2 LQKENI. The CDR3 DNA follows: TGTGCCAGCTCACCAAAGGAGACAGGGATGAGCGAGCAGTACTTC. As protein: CASSPKETGMSEQYF.

J is TRBJ2-7 and V is TRBV23-1; D might be TRBD1 or TRBD2, each matching 5 bases. TRBV23-1 is flagged as an ORF with uncertain function. The CDR3 extends over 14 amino acids. With 4 bases removed from V and 2 bases from J, the gap between germline ends came to 12 bases. CDR3 DNA: TGCGCCAGCAGTCGAGGGGCCAATACCTACGAGCAGTACTTC. Encoded protein: CASSRGANTYEQYF.

J is TRBJ1-1 and V is TRBV28, with 7 bases fitting TRBD1. The CDR3 runs 16 residues. V lost 2 bases, J lost 5 bases, and 11 bases stayed unmatched. CDR1 and CDR2 from the germline V gene are MDHEN and SYDVKM. CDR3 coding DNA: TGTGCCAGCAGTTTACCTCGTAAGGGGGCAAGTACTGAAGCTTTCTTT. Translated: CASSLPRKGASTEAFF.

This chain links TRBV11-1 with TRBJ2-7; D may match TRBD1 or TRBD2 (5 bases each). The CDR3 consists of 14 residues. Germline V CDR1 and CDR2: SGHAT, FQDESV (reference sequence). Trimming pared 11 bases from V and 0 bases from J, leaving 17 bases between. The CDR3 loop reads CASGHGAGSYEQYF. CDR3 DNA: TGTGCCTCTGGCCACGGGGCAGGCTCCTACGAGCAGTACTTC.

The rearrangement links TRBV7-8 to TRBJ2-5; the D gene is possibly TRBD1 (8 bases). CDR3 length: 14 amino acids. Germline V gene sequence: CDR1 SGHVS, CDR2 FQNEAQ. V was pared by 5 bases and J by 7 bases, with 17 bases between. Written as DNA, the CDR3 is TGTGCCAGCAGCGAGAGACAGGGGAGGGCGACCCAGTACTTC. It is translated as CASSERQGRATQYF.

The chain combines TRBV28 with TRBJ2-7; D is unresolved. Trimming left V 6 bases short and J 2 bases short, with 5 bases between. The CDR3 runs to 11 residues. From germline, CDR1 is MDHEN and CDR2 SYDVKM. The CDR3 spells CASSQTYEQYF. The CDR3 DNA reads as TGTGCCAGCAGCCAGACCTACGAGCAGTACTTC.

The gene calls are TRBV5-6 and TRBJ1-2; no firm D call. The germline V gene encodes CDR1 SGHDT and CDR2 YYEEEE. Trimming removed 3 bases from V and 7 bases from J, with 19 bases in between. CDR3 size: 15 residues. CDR3 bases: TGTGCCAGCAGCTCGGATAACAGTTACCTCCGTGGCTACACCTTC. Amino acids: CASSSDNSYLRGYTF.

The chain has TRBV27 and TRBJ2-2, with D possibly being TRBD2 (7 bases). V lost 2 bases, J lost 0 bases, and 10 bases lay in between. Germline values: CDR1 MNHEY, CDR2 SMNVEV (reference sequence). The CDR3 has 16 residues. This chain's CDR3 is CASSLRGGANTGELFF. DNA of the CDR3: TGTGCCAGCAGTTTAAGGGGGGGGGCGAACACCGGGGAGCTGTTTTTT.